What follows are 5 T cell receptor beta chains derived from one specimen sequenced in a study of CD8 T cells in ankylosing spondylitis. A single record per CDR3 protein comes from TCRdb applying MiXCR to the 5' RACE reads. The sample holds approximately 30,000 distinct CDR3 sequences; 7.9% are singletons and the top ten take around 30%. The specimen sequenced was blood. The receptors come from a male donor with ankylosing spondylitis or in good health (not recorded which).

This chain joins TRBV6-5 and TRBJ2-7; TRBD1 matches 10 bases. Unmatched junction bases numbered 9, after V lost 7 bases and J lost 6 bases. The CDR3 extends over 14 amino acids. Germline CDR1 and CDR2: MNHEY and SVGAGI. CDR3 region: CASTRGQGRAEQYF. CDR3 DNA: TGTGCCAGCACCAGGGGACAGGGGAGGGCCGAGCAGTACTTC.

Many counts were recorded for this clonotype. The J gene is TRBJ1-4, the V gene TRBV7-2; 7 bases fit TRBD1. Per the germline V gene, CDR1 is SGHTA and CDR2 is FQGNSA. V gave up 5 bases and J gave up 6 bases; unmatched junction bases: 6. The CDR3 has 14 amino acids. This CDR3 reads CASSARQGDEKLFF. The CDR3 DNA reads as TGTGCCAGCAGCGCCCGACAGGGTGATGAAAAACTGTTTTTT.

This clonotype was detected a few times. The chain couples TRBV7-9 to TRBJ2-1; D unresolved. V was shortened by 5 bases and J by 8 bases, with 13 bases between the two germline ends. The germline CDR1 and CDR2 sequences are SEHNR and FQNEAQ (reference sequence). The CDR3 is 13 residues long. The CDR3 DNA is TGTGCCAGCAGCGCCGGATTACCGGATGAGCAGTTCTTC. Encoded protein: CASSAGLPDEQFF.

This clonotype was seen only a few times. The gene calls are TRBV7-2 and TRBJ2-3; D gene unclear. This CDR3 region has 12 residues. Trimming pared 1 base from V and 4 bases from J, leaving 3 bases between. Germline-derived CDR1 and CDR2 are SGHTA and FQGNSA. The CDR3 loop is CASSLESDTQYF. The CDR3 nucleotides are TGTGCCAGCAGCTTAGAATCAGATACGCAGTATTTT.

At least ten counts were recorded for this clonotype. V is TRBV27 and J is TRBJ2-2, with D perhaps being TRBD1 or TRBD2 (6 bases each). V gave up 2 bases and J gave up 8 bases, with 9 bases separating them. CDR1 and CDR2 from the germline V gene are MNHEY and SMNVEV (reference sequence). The CDR3 extends over 13 amino acids. This CDR3 is CASSLRGAGELFF. CDR3 DNA: TGTGCCAGCAGTTTAAGGGGGGCTGGGGAGCTGTTTTTT.